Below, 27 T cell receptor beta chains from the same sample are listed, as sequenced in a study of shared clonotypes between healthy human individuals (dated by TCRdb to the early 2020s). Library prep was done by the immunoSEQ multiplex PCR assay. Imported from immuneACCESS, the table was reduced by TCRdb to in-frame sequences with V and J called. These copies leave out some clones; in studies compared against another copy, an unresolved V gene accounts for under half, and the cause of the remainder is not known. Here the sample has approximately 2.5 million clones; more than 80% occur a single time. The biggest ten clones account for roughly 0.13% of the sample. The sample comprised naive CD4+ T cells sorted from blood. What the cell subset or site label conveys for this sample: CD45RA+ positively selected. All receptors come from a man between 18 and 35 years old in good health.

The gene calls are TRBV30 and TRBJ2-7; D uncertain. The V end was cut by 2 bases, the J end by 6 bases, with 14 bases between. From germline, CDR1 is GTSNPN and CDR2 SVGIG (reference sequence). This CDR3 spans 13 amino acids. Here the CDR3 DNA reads TGTGCCTGGAGTCCTTCGTTGACCGGCGAGCAGTACTTC. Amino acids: CAWSPSLTGEQYF.

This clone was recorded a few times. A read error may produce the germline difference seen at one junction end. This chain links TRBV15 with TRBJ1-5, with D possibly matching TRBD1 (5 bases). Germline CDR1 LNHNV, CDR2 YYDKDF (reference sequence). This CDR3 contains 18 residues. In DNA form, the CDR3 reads TGTGCCACCAGCAGAGATCCCATGCAGGGACTAAGCAGTCAGCCCCAGCATTTT. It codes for CATSRDPMQGLSSQPQHF.

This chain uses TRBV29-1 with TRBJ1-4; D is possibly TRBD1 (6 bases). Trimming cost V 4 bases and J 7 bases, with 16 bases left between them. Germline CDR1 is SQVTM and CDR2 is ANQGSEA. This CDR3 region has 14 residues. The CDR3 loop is CSVVRAGEGEKLFF. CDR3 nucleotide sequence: TGCAGCGTTGTACGCGCAGGGGAGGGTGAAAAACTGTTTTTT.

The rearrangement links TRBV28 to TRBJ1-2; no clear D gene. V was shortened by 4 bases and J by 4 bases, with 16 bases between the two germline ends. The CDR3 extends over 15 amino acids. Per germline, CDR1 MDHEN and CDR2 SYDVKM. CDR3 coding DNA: TGTGCCAGCAGTTCCCGGGCCTGGGCCCCCTATGGCTACACCTTC. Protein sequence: CASSSRAWAPYGYTF.

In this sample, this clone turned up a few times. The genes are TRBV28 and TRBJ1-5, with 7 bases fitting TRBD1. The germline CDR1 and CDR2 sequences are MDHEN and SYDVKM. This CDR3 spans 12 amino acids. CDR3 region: CVTGTANQPQHF. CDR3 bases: TGTGTAACCGGGACAGCAAATCAGCCCCAGCATTTT.

The CDR3 loop is CASSYSQGSYEQYF. The CDR3, as DNA: TGTGCCAGCAGTTACTCGCAGGGATCCTACGAGCAGTACTTC. This chain joins TRBV6-5 and TRBJ2-5, with D maybe TRBD1 (5 bases). The closer fit of TRBJ2-7 to the DNA end suggests the J call may be wrong. From germline, CDR1 is MNHEY and CDR2 SVGAGI. This CDR3 spans 14 amino acids.

This CDR3 reads CASSGDTDTQYF. The DNA for the CDR3 is TGTGCCAGCAGCGGGGACACTGATACGCAGTATTTT. The chain joins TRBV7-6 to TRBJ2-3; D is perhaps TRBD1 (6 bases). V dropped 5 bases and J dropped 6 bases, with 9 bases sitting between them. CDR1 is SGHVS, CDR2 FNYEAQ, per germline. The length of the CDR3 is 12 residues.

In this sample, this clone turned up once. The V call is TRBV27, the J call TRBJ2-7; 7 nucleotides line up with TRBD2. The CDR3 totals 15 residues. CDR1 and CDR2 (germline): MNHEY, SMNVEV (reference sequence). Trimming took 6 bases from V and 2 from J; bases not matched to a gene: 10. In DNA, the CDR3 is TGTGCCAGCAGATTTATAAAGGGGACTACCTACGAGCAGTACTTC. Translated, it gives CASRFIKGTTYEQYF.

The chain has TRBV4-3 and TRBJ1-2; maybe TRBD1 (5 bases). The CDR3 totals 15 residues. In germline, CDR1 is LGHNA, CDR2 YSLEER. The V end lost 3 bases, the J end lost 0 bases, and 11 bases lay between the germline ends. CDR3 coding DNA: TGCGCCAGCAGCCAGATGACAGAAGCTAACTATGGCTACACCTTC. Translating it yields CASSQMTEANYGYTF.

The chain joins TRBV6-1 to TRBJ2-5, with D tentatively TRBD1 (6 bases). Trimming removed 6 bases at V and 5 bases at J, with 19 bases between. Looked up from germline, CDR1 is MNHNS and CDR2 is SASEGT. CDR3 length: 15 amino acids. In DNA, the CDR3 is TGTGCCAGCAGGCCGGACAGTGCCTTAAGGGAGACCCAGTACTTC. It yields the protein CASRPDSALRETQYF.

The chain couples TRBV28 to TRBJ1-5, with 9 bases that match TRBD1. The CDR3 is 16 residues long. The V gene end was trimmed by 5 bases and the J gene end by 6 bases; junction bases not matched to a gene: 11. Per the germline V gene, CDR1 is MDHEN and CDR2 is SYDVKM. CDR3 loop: CASSLSPTGGGQPQHF. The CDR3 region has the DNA TGTGCCAGCAGTCTATCCCCGACAGGGGGTGGTCAGCCCCAGCATTTT.

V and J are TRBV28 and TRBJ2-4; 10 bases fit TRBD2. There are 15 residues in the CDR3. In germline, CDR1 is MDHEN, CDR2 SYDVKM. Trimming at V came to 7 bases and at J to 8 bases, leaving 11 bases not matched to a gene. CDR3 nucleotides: TGTGCCAGCATACCAGCGGGGGGGGGACGGTACATTCAGTACTTC. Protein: CASIPAGGGRYIQYF.

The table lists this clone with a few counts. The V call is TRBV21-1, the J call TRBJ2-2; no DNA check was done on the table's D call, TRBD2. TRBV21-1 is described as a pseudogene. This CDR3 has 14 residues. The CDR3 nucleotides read TGTGCCAGCAGCAAACCCACGGGAACCGGGGAGCTGTTTTTT. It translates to CASSKPTGTGELFF.

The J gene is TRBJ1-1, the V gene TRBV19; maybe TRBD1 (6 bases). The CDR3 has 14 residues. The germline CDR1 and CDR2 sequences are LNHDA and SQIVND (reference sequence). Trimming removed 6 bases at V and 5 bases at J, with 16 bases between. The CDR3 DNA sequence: TGTGCCAGTAGAAAAGACAGGATAGATACTGAAGCTTTCTTT. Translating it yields CASRKDRIDTEAFF.

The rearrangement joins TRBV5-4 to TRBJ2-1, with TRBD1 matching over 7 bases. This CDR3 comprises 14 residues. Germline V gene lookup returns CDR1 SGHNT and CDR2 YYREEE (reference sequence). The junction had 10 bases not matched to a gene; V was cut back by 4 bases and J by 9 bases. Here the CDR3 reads CASSPDRGQGEQFF. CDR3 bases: TGTGCCAGCAGCCCGGATAGGGGGCAGGGTGAGCAGTTCTTC.

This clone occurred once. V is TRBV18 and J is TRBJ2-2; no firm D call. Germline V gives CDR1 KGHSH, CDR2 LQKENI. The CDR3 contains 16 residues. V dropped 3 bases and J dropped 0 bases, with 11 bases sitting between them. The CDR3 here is CASSPSTAANTGELFF. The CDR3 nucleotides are TGTGCCAGCTCACCCAGTACTGCGGCGAACACCGGGGAGCTGTTTTTT.

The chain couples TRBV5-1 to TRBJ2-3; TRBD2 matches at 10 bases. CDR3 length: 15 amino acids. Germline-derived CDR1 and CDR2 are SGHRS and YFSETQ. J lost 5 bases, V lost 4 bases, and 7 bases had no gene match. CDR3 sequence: CASSEGASGRDTQYF. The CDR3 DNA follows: TGCGCCAGCAGCGAGGGGGCTAGCGGGAGAGATACGCAGTATTTT. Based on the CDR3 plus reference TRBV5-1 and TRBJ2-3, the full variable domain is KAGVTQTPRYLIKTRGQQVTLSCSPISGHRSVSWYQQTPGQGLQFLFEYFSETQRNKGNFPGRFSGRQFSNSRSEMNVSTLELGDSALYLCASSEGASGRDTQYFGPGTRLTVL.

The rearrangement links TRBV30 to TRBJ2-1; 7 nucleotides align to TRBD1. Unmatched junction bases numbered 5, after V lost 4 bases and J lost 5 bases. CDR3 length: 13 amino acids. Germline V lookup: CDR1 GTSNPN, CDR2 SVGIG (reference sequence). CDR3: CAWTGQLDNEQFF. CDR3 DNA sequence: TGTGCCTGGACGGGACAGCTTGACAATGAGCAGTTCTTC.

CDR3 region: CASSLTSWYNEQFF. DNA of the CDR3: TGTGCCAGCAGCTTGACTAGCTGGTACAATGAGCAGTTCTTC. The V and J genes are TRBV7-2 and TRBJ2-1; TRBD2 matches at 7 bases. CDR3 length: 14 amino acids. Trimming removed 3 bases from V and 4 bases from J; junction bases left unmatched: 3. Germline V lookup: CDR1 SGHTA, CDR2 FQGNSA.

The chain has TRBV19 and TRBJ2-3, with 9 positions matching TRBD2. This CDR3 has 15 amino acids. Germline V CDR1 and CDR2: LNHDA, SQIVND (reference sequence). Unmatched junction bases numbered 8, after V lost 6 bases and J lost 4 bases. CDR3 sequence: CASRKGGRAPDTQYF. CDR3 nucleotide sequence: TGTGCCAGTAGAAAGGGCGGGAGGGCCCCAGATACGCAGTATTTT.

CDR3 sequence: CSAKWTEAFF. The CDR3 nucleotides are TGCAGTGCTAAATGGACTGAAGCTTTCTTT. This chain connects TRBV20-1 to TRBJ1-1; D is unclear. This CDR3 has 10 amino acids. CDR1 and CDR2 from the germline V gene are DFQATT and SNEGSKA (reference sequence). The V gene lost 4 bases and the J gene lost 5 bases, with 5 bases spanning the gap.

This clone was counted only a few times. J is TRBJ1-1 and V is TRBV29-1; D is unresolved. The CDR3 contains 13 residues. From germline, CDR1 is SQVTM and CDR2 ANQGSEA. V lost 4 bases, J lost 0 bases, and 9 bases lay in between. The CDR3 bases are TGCAGCGTTGGGGCAGTCTTGAACACTGAAGCTTTCTTT. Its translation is CSVGAVLNTEAFF. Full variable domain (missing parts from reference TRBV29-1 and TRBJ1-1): SAVISQKPSRDICQRGTSLTIQCQVDSQVTMMFWYRQQPGQSLTLIATANQGSEATYESGFVIDKFPISRPNLTFSTLTVSNMSPEDSSIYLCSVGAVLNTEAFFGQGTRLTVV.

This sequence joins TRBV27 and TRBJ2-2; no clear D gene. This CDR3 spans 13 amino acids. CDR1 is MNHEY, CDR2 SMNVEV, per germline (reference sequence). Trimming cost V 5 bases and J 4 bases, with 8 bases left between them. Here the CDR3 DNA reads TGTGCCAGCAGTCGGACGCTCACCGGGGAGCTGTTTTTT. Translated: CASSRTLTGELFF.

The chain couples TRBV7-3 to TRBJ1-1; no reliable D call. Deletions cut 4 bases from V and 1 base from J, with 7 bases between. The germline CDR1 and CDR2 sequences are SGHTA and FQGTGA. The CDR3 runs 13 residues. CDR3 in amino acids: CASSSGKNTEAFF. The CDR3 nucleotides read TGTGCCAGCAGCTCAGGCAAGAACACTGAAGCTTTCTTT.

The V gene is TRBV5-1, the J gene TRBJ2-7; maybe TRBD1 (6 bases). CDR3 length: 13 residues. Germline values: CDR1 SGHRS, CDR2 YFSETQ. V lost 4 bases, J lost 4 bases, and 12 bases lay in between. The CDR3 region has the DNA TGCGCCAGCAGCGGGGACAAAGGATACGAGCAGTACTTC. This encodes CASSGDKGYEQYF.

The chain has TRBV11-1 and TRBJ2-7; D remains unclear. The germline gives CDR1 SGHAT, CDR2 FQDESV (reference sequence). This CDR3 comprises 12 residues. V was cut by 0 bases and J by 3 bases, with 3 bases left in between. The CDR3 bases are TGTGCCAGCAGCTTAGCCAGCTACGAGCAGTACTTC. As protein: CASSLASYEQYF.

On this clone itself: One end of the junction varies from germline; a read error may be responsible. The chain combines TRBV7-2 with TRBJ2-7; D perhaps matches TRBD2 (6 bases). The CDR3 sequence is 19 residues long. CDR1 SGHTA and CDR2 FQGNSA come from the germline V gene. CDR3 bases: TGTGCCACCAGCTTTCCACGGCCGGGGAGAGGGGTCGGGAGCTACGAGCAGTACTTC. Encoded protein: CATSFPRPGRGVGSYEQYF.